This is a list of T cell receptor beta chains from one sample in a study of neurological immune-mediated disorders. TCRdb independently ran MiXCR on the 5' RACE reads; one entry per CDR3 protein. The data hold roughly 3,900 distinct CDR3 sequences, with approximately 32% observed a single time. The sequencing sample was made of CD8+ T cells from blood. All receptors derive from a middle-aged man with HTLV-1-associated myelopathy (HAM/TSP). The CDR3 runs from the conserved cysteine through the conserved F or W. Fields, in order: CDR3 DNA, CDR3 protein, V gene, J gene, D gene, clone size. The D gene is left open where the match is weak. Clone size appears in some rows only: once, few, many, or a class for an expanded clone.

CDR3 DNA: TGTGTCAGCATCACCGTGGCGTATGAGCAGTTCTTC; CDR3 protein: CVSITVAYEQFF; V gene: TRBV6-5; J gene: TRBJ2-1; D gene: NA; clone size: once
CDR3 DNA: TGCGCCAGCAGTGAGTCCGGCGGGGGCCCCTTATGGGAGCAGTACTTC; CDR3 protein: CASSESGGGPLWEQYF; V gene: TRBV10-2; J gene: TRBJ2-7; D gene: NA; clone size: many
CDR3 DNA: TGTGCCACTCTCCGGGACAGATACAATGAGCAGTTCTTC; CDR3 protein: CATLRDRYNEQFF; V gene: TRBV7-9; J gene: TRBJ2-1; D gene: TRBD1; clone size: once
CDR3 DNA: TGCAGCGTTGGCTTCACAGGGGTAAGCGAGCAGTACTTC; CDR3 protein: CSVGFTGVSEQYF; V gene: TRBV29-1; J gene: TRBJ2-7; D gene: TRBD1; clone size: NA
CDR3 DNA: TGCAGTGCTAGGAGAAGATCAGGGGGCTACGAGCAGTACTTC; CDR3 protein: CSARRRSGGYEQYF; V gene: TRBV20-1; J gene: TRBJ2-7; D gene: TRBD1; clone size: few
CDR3 DNA: TGTGCCAGCAGTATGGACGGGGGAACTACTTCCAATGAGCAGTTCTTC; CDR3 protein: CASSMDGGTTSNEQFF; V gene: TRBV6-5; J gene: TRBJ2-1; D gene: NA; clone size: NA
CDR3 DNA: TGTGCCAGCAGCCGCGCGGGGAACACTGAAGCTTTCTTT; CDR3 protein: CASSRAGNTEAFF; V gene: TRBV11-1; J gene: TRBJ1-1; D gene: NA; clone size: many
CDR3 DNA: TGTGCCAGCAGCACCGGGGACTACGAGCAGTACTTC; CDR3 protein: CASSTGDYEQYF; V gene: TRBV6-5; J gene: TRBJ2-7; D gene: NA; clone size: NA
CDR3 DNA: TGTGCCAGCAGCCAAGCGTGGGCTGAAGCTTTCTTT; CDR3 protein: CASSQAWAEAFF; V gene: TRBV3-1; J gene: TRBJ1-1; D gene: NA; clone size: NA
CDR3 DNA: TGCGCCAGCAGTCCGGGACTAGGTCTTTACGAGCAGTACTTC; CDR3 protein: CASSPGLGLYEQYF; V gene: TRBV5-1; J gene: TRBJ2-7; D gene: TRBD2; clone size: once
CDR3 DNA: TGCAGCGTTCGAGAAGCGGGCAACACAGATACGCAGTATTTT; CDR3 protein: CSVREAGNTDTQYF; V gene: TRBV29-1; J gene: TRBJ2-3; D gene: NA; clone size: once
CDR3 DNA: TGCAGTGCTAGAGATCTGGCTAGCGAGTCCGGGGAGCTGTTTTTT; CDR3 protein: CSARDLASESGELFF; V gene: TRBV20-1; J gene: TRBJ2-2; D gene: NA; clone size: many
CDR3 DNA: TGCGCCAGCAGCTTGGAGGGAGGGGATCAGCCCCAGCATTTT; CDR3 protein: CASSLEGGDQPQHF; V gene: TRBV5-1; J gene: TRBJ1-5; D gene: NA; clone size: many
CDR3 DNA: TGTGCCAGCAACAGACCCTCGGACCACGCCACAGATACGCAGTATTTT; CDR3 protein: CASNRPSDHATDTQYF; V gene: TRBV2; J gene: TRBJ2-3; D gene: NA; clone size: many
CDR3 DNA: TGCAGTGCTCCCTTACAGGGAAGGGTTGAAGCTTTCTTT; CDR3 protein: CSAPLQGRVEAFF; V gene: TRBV20-1; J gene: TRBJ1-1; D gene: NA; clone size: NA
CDR3 DNA: TGTGCCAGCAGCCCGAATTACGAGCAGTACTTC; CDR3 protein: CASSPNYEQYF; V gene: TRBV7-9; J gene: TRBJ2-7; D gene: NA; clone size: medium-sized
CDR3 DNA: TGTGCCAGCAGCGCGGGGACCCCAGCTCATGAGCAGTTCTTC; CDR3 protein: CASSAGTPAHEQFF; V gene: TRBV9; J gene: TRBJ2-1; D gene: NA; clone size: many
CDR3 DNA: TGTGCCAGCTCACCACCCCCGGGCGAAAATGAGCAGTTCTTC; CDR3 protein: CASSPPPGENEQFF; V gene: TRBV18; J gene: TRBJ2-1; D gene: NA; clone size: NA
CDR3 DNA: TGCAGCGCATACCCGGGACAGGGTTTCTACAATGAGCAGTTCTTC; CDR3 protein: CSAYPGQGFYNEQFF; V gene: TRBV29-1; J gene: TRBJ2-1; D gene: TRBD1; clone size: many
CDR3 DNA: TGTGCCAGCAGCCCGGGGGGTGCTAGGGGGCCCCAGCATTTT; CDR3 protein: CASSPGGARGPQHF; V gene: TRBV5-6; J gene: TRBJ1-5; D gene: NA; clone size: NA
CDR3 DNA: TGCAGTGCCCGTAGCGGGCCCTACGAGCAGTACTTC; CDR3 protein: CSARSGPYEQYF; V gene: TRBV20-1; J gene: TRBJ2-7; D gene: TRBD2; clone size: NA
CDR3 DNA: TGCGCCAGTACCTCGGGCGATACGCAGTATTTT; CDR3 protein: CASTSGDTQYF; V gene: TRBV5-1; J gene: TRBJ2-3; D gene: NA; clone size: NA
CDR3 DNA: TGCAGCGTTGCGGAGACAGGGTTAACCTACGAGCAGTACTTC; CDR3 protein: CSVAETGLTYEQYF; V gene: TRBV29-1; J gene: TRBJ2-7; D gene: TRBD1; clone size: few
CDR3 DNA: TGTGCCAGCAGTTACACTAGCGGGGGGGCAGATACGCAGTATTTT; CDR3 protein: CASSYTSGGADTQYF; V gene: TRBV6-5; J gene: TRBJ2-3; D gene: TRBD2; clone size: many
CDR3 DNA: TGTGCCAGCAGCCCAAACAGGGCTACTGAAGCTTTCTTT; CDR3 protein: CASSPNRATEAFF; V gene: TRBV7-9; J gene: TRBJ1-1; D gene: NA; clone size: medium-sized
CDR3 DNA: TGTGCCACCAGACGGGCCGGGACAGACAATCAGCCCCAGCATTTT; CDR3 protein: CATRRAGTDNQPQHF; V gene: TRBV15; J gene: TRBJ1-5; D gene: TRBD1; clone size: medium-sized
CDR3 DNA: TGCGCCAGCAGCCTGGCGTTTGCCGTGGGAGATACGCAGTATTTT; CDR3 protein: CASSLAFAVGDTQYF; V gene: TRBV5-1; J gene: TRBJ2-3; D gene: NA; clone size: NA
CDR3 DNA: TGTGCCAGCAGCCCCGTTCCCCCTCAAACCAAAGAGACCCAGTACTTC; CDR3 protein: CASSPVPPQTKETQYF; V gene: TRBV7-8; J gene: TRBJ2-5; D gene: NA; clone size: few
CDR3 DNA: TGTGCCAGCAGCCAGGATCCGGGACTAGCGGGAGGGTGGTCCTACAATGAGCAGTTCTTC; CDR3 protein: CASSQDPGLAGGWSYNEQFF; V gene: TRBV3-1; J gene: TRBJ2-1; D gene: TRBD2; clone size: many
CDR3 DNA: TGTGCCAGCATCCCAGACAGGGGAGATGGCTACACCTTC; CDR3 protein: CASIPDRGDGYTF; V gene: TRBV7-9; J gene: TRBJ1-2; D gene: TRBD1; clone size: many
CDR3 DNA: TGTGCCAGCAGTCAGGGACTAGCGGGAGGCACAGATACGCAGTATTTT; CDR3 protein: CASSQGLAGGTDTQYF; V gene: TRBV27; J gene: TRBJ2-3; D gene: TRBD2; clone size: many
CDR3 DNA: TGCAGCACTTCGTTGGCGGGGAGAACAGATACGCAGTATTTT; CDR3 protein: CSTSLAGRTDTQYF; V gene: TRBV29-1; J gene: TRBJ2-3; D gene: NA; clone size: NA
CDR3 DNA: TGTGCCAGCTCACCACCTCGACAGGGAGGCGGGGGCCTCCCGTTCTTC; CDR3 protein: CASSPPRQGGGGLPFF; V gene: TRBV18; J gene: TRBJ2-1; D gene: NA; clone size: NA
CDR3 DNA: TGTGCCAGCAGATTAGTTGGCGGCTCCTACGAGCAGTACTTC; CDR3 protein: CASRLVGGSYEQYF; V gene: TRBV7-6; J gene: TRBJ2-7; D gene: NA; clone size: NA
CDR3 DNA: TGCGCCAGCAGCTACTCCGCGGGGCTCGAGGAAGAGCAGTACTTC; CDR3 protein: CASSYSAGLEEEQYF; V gene: TRBV5-1; J gene: TRBJ2-7; D gene: NA; clone size: many
CDR3 DNA: TGTGCCAGCAGCATCACCGGGACAGGGATCAATGAGCAGTTCTTC; CDR3 protein: CASSITGTGINEQFF; V gene: TRBV28; J gene: TRBJ2-1; D gene: TRBD1; clone size: many
CDR3 DNA: TGTGCCAGCAGTCCGGGACCTCAGGAGACCCAGTACTTC; CDR3 protein: CASSPGPQETQYF; V gene: TRBV12-3/TRBV12-4; J gene: TRBJ2-5; D gene: NA; clone size: many
CDR3 DNA: TGTGCCAGCAGTTTCGAAGGGCTACCATCCTACAATGAGCAGTTCTTC; CDR3 protein: CASSFEGLPSYNEQFF; V gene: TRBV28; J gene: TRBJ2-1; D gene: NA; clone size: NA
CDR3 DNA: TGTGCCAGCAGCTTTCCCAGGGAAAGCTCCTACAATGAGCAGTTCTTC; CDR3 protein: CASSFPRESSYNEQFF; V gene: TRBV7-9; J gene: TRBJ2-1; D gene: NA; clone size: many
CDR3 DNA: TGTGCCAGCAGTTTATCGTTCAGGGAGGAGTCTAATGAAAAACTGTTTTTT; CDR3 protein: CASSLSFREESNEKLFF; V gene: TRBV27; J gene: TRBJ1-4; D gene: NA; clone size: many
CDR3 DNA: TGTGCCAGCAGCGGCCTCGGACGTTTCGAAGAGACCCAGTACTTC; CDR3 protein: CASSGLGRFEETQYF; V gene: TRBV9; J gene: TRBJ2-5; D gene: NA; clone size: NA
CDR3 DNA: NA; CDR3 protein: CASSSRQDYEQYFGPGATEAFF; V gene: TRBV7-3; J gene: TRBJ1-1; D gene: NA; clone size: NA
CDR3 DNA: TGTGCCAGCAGCCTTGCGTACGAGCAGTACTTC; CDR3 protein: CASSLAYEQYF; V gene: TRBV14; J gene: TRBJ2-7; D gene: NA; clone size: NA
CDR3 DNA: TGTGCCATCGAGGACAGGGTTGGCGAAAAACTGTTTTTT; CDR3 protein: CAIEDRVGEKLFF; V gene: TRBV7-9; J gene: TRBJ1-4; D gene: TRBD1; clone size: many
CDR3 DNA: TGTGCCAGCAGCTTCAACAGGGACAACACTGAAGCTTTCTTT; CDR3 protein: CASSFNRDNTEAFF; V gene: TRBV5-6; J gene: TRBJ1-1; D gene: NA; clone size: NA
CDR3 DNA: TGTGCCAGCATGCCGGGACTAGCCGCGGATGAGCAGTTCTTC; CDR3 protein: CASMPGLAADEQFF; V gene: TRBV3-1; J gene: TRBJ2-1; D gene: TRBD2; clone size: many
CDR3 DNA: TGCAGCGTTGGTTGGGTTTCGGGGGGAGATTTACCCTACGAGCAGTACTTC; CDR3 protein: CSVGWVSGGDLPYEQYF; V gene: TRBV29-1; J gene: TRBJ2-7; D gene: TRBD2; clone size: medium-sized
CDR3 DNA: TGTGCCAGCAGCTTAGATCTAGCGGGAGGGCTCGAGCAGTACTTC; CDR3 protein: CASSLDLAGGLEQYF; V gene: TRBV7-2; J gene: TRBJ2-7; D gene: TRBD2; clone size: large